A selection of T cell receptor beta chains follows, all from one sample in a study of beta chain features in type 1 diabetes. The protocol was immunoSEQ multiplex PCR, while the TCRdb copy is restricted to in-frame clones and leaves out a portion. The sample holds fewer than 150,000 clones, roughly 7.2% seen once. The sequenced sample was central memory CD4+ T cells from blood. Receptors originate from a woman aged 30 to 39 in good health. CDR3s include the opening cysteine and the closing phenylalanine or tryptophan. A D gene is named only where the DNA matches it firmly. Rows may omit the clone size; those that give it use once, few, many or a size class.

abundance	d_gene	j_gene	v_gene	CDR3aa	CDR3nt
-	-	TRBJ1-2	TRBV6-6	CASSYPVQGHSDGYTF	TGTGCCAGCAGTTACCCGGTACAGGGACATAGTGATGGCTACACCTTC
-	TRBD2	TRBJ2-4	TRBV6-5	CASRREGGGKNIQYF	TGTGCCAGCAGACGGGAGGGAGGAGGCAAAAACATTCAGTACTTC
few	-	TRBJ2-5	TRBV28	CASSPLIGRRETQYF	TGTGCCAGCAGTCCCCTCATTGGGAGGAGGGAGACCCAGTACTTC
-	-	TRBJ2-7	TRBV7-9	CASSNRDTPIF	TGTGCCAGCAGCAACCGGGACACTCCAATCTTC
few	TRBD2	TRBJ2-1	TRBV7-8	CASSPRGDPLYEQFF	TGTGCCAGCAGCCCACGGGGGGACCCGTTGTATGAGCAGTTCTTC
few	TRBD2	TRBJ2-7	TRBV7-9	CASSLMGLAGERGYF	TGTGCCAGCAGCTTGATGGGACTAGCGGGGGAACGCGGGTACTTC
-	TRBD1	TRBJ2-1	TRBV7-9	CASSLGQGQYNEQFF	TGTGCCAGCAGCCTAGGACAGGGCCAATACAATGAGCAGTTCTTC
-	-	TRBJ2-6	TRBV29-1	CSVGRAGANVLTF	TGCAGCGTTGGAAGAGCTGGGGCCAACGTCCTGACTTTC
-	TRBD2	TRBJ2-1	TRBV27	CASSLKGGLAGAREQFF	TGTGCCAGCAGTTTAAAGGGGGGACTAGCGGGAGCGCGAGAGCAGTTCTTC
-	-	TRBJ2-5	TRBV5-1	CASSATGNSPQETQYF	TGCGCCAGCAGCGCTACCGGGAACAGTCCACAAGAGACCCAGTACTTC
many	-	TRBJ2-1	TRBV15	CATSRAGGGTNEQFF	TGTGCCACCAGCAGAGCGGGAGGCGGGACAAATGAGCAGTTCTTC
many	TRBD1	TRBJ1-5	TRBV19	CASRQGRNQPQHF	TGTGCCAGTAGACAGGGGCGCAATCAGCCCCAGCATTTT
-	TRBD2	TRBJ2-3	TRBV4-3	CASSPREADTQYF	TGCGCCAGCAGCCCCCGGGAGGCAGATACGCAGTATTTT
-	TRBD2	TRBJ2-3	TRBV5-1	CASSLTSGPDTQYF	TGCGCCAGCAGCTTGACTAGCGGGCCAGATACGCAGTATTTT
many	TRBD1	TRBJ2-7	TRBV29-1	CSVAQGAGGRQYF	TGCAGCGTAGCCCAGGGGGCTGGCGGTAGGCAGTACTTC
-	TRBD1	TRBJ2-7	TRBV7-6	CASSLASGTGPYEQYF	TGTGCCAGCAGCTTAGCTTCGGGGACAGGACCCTACGAGCAGTACTTC
few	-	TRBJ1-4	TRBV6-5	CASSYFRFASNEKLFF	TGTGCCAGCAGTTACTTCCGCTTTGCGTCTAATGAAAAACTGTTTTTT
-	TRBD2	TRBJ2-2	TRBV28	CASNSFLGGRDNTGELFF	TGTGCCAGCAACTCATTCTTGGGCGGGAGGGATAACACCGGGGAGCTGTTTTTT
few	-	TRBJ1-5	TRBV7-2	CASSFRHASNQPQHF	TGTGCCAGCAGCTTTCGACACGCTAGCAATCAGCCCCAGCATTTT
few	TRBD1	TRBJ1-5	TRBV6-1	CASSGQGLGNQPQHF	TGTGCCAGCAGTGGACAGGGTTTGGGCAATCAGCCCCAGCATTTT
-	-	TRBJ1-1	TRBV6-5	CASSVRQTLNTEAFF	TGTGCCAGCAGTGTTAGACAGACCCTAAACACTGAAGCTTTCTTT
-	TRBD1	TRBJ2-7	TRBV29-1	CSVGGQGYYEQYF	TGCAGCGTGGGGGGACAGGGGTACTACGAGCAGTACTTC
few	-	TRBJ2-3	TRBV11-2	CASSLPGLGGTQYF	TGTGCCAGCAGCTTACCCGGACTGGGGGGTACGCAGTATTTT
-	TRBD2	TRBJ2-7	TRBV6-6	CASSTPTSGTYEQYF	TGTGCCAGCAGTACCCCGACTAGCGGGACCTACGAGCAGTACTTC
few	TRBD1	TRBJ1-2	TRBV10-3	CAIRDRDRGRPIDGYTF	TGTGCCATCAGGGACCGGGACAGGGGGCGCCCGATTGATGGCTACACCTTC
few	TRBD2	TRBJ2-7	TRBV28	CASSLGPMGSGSRYEQYF	TGTGCCAGCAGTTTGGGGCCCATGGGTAGCGGGAGTAGGTACGAGCAGTACTTC
-	-	TRBJ2-1	TRBV5-1	CASRMRVNNEQFF	TGCGCCAGCAGAATGAGGGTGAACAATGAGCAGTTCTTC
-	TRBD2	TRBJ2-1	TRBV7-3	CASSLIPTSGRNEQFF	TGTGCCAGCAGCTTAATCCCCACTAGCGGGAGGAATGAGCAGTTCTTC
-	-	TRBJ2-5	TRBV5-4	CASSLAGMQETQYF	TGTGCCAGCAGCTTGGCCGGGATGCAAGAGACCCAGTACTTC
-	-	TRBJ2-6	TRBV7-3	CASSPGGGLTGANVLTF	TGTGCCAGCAGCCCCGGAGGAGGGTTGACTGGGGCCAACGTCCTGACTTTC
-	TRBD1	TRBJ1-2	TRBV7-2	CASSPGQARDGYTF	TGTGCCAGCAGCCCGGGACAGGCCCGAGATGGCTACACCTTC
few	TRBD2	TRBJ2-2	TRBV7-2	CASSLMAGGETGELFF	TGTGCCAGCAGCTTAATGGCGGGAGGGGAGACCGGGGAGCTGTTTTTT
few	-	TRBJ2-7	TRBV28	CASSSLVNRPYEQYF	TGTGCCAGCAGTTCTCTAGTAAATAGACCCTACGAGCAGTACTTC
-	TRBD1	TRBJ1-4	TRBV11-2	CASSQAAGGWTNEKLFF	TGTGCCAGCAGCCAAGCAGCAGGGGGCTGGACTAATGAAAAACTGTTTTTT
-	-	TRBJ2-2	TRBV7-6	CASRPGIGSTGELFF	TGTGCCAGCAGGCCAGGGATAGGTTCGACCGGGGAGCTGTTTTTT
-	-	TRBJ1-5	TRBV6-1	CASSEEGQGRPQHF	TGTGCCAGCAGTGAAGAAGGTCAGGGGAGGCCCCAGCATTTT
many	TRBD2	TRBJ2-3	TRBV7-3	CASSLWGGTQYF	TGTGCCAGCAGCTTATGGGGGGGTACGCAGTATTTT
many	TRBD2	TRBJ2-7	TRBV7-2	CASSPLAGSPRSYEQYF	TGTGCCAGCAGCCCCCTAGCGGGCAGCCCGCGATCCTACGAGCAGTACTTC
-	TRBD2	TRBJ2-7	TRBV28	CASSLSGGPYEQYF	TGTGCCAGCAGTTTATCGGGGGGTCCCTACGAGCAGTACTTC
-	TRBD2	TRBJ2-1	TRBV14	CASSPPQRESYNEQFF	TGTGCCAGCAGCCCTCCCCAGCGGGAGTCCTACAATGAGCAGTTCTTC
few	TRBD1	TRBJ1-4	TRBV18	CASSLQGAREKLFF	TGTGCCAGCTCACTACAGGGGGCGCGCGAAAAACTGTTTTTT
few	-	TRBJ2-4	TRBV28	CASSLNQGMYHIQYF	TGTGCCAGCAGTTTAAATCAGGGGATGTATCACATTCAGTACTTC
few	TRBD2	TRBJ2-7	TRBV28	CASSFSGGRRSYEQYF	TGTGCCAGCAGTTTTTCTGGCGGGAGAAGGTCCTACGAGCAGTACTTC
-	-	TRBJ2-5	TRBV6-6	CASSWRGGQVQETQYF	TGTGCCAGCAGTTGGAGGGGGGGACAGGTACAAGAGACCCAGTACTTC
-	TRBD1	TRBJ1-5	TRBV19	CASSLGTGGEPQHF	TGTGCCAGTAGTCTTGGGACAGGGGGAGAGCCCCAGCATTTT
few	TRBD1	TRBJ1-1	TRBV11-2	CASSSLSQGGLF	TGTGCCAGCAGCTCCCTAAGCCAGGGGGGCCTCTTT
few	-	TRBJ2-2	TRBV28	CAIGVANTGELFF	TGTGCCATCGGGGTTGCGAACACCGGGGAGCTGTTTTTT
-	-	TRBJ2-7	TRBV7-2	CASSLNRDYEQYF	TGTGCCAGCAGCTTAAATCGGGACTACGAGCAGTACTTC
-	-	TRBJ2-2	TRBV4-3	CASSQVLGATGELFF	TGCGCCAGCAGCCAAGTACTGGGGGCCACCGGGGAGCTGTTTTTT
-	TRBD1	TRBJ2-3	TRBV7-7	CASSAQDRGAYTQYF	TGTGCTAGCAGCGCACAGGACAGGGGAGCCTATACGCAGTATTTT
few	TRBD2	TRBJ2-5	TRBV11-2	CASSPAGTSKETQYF	TGTGCCAGCAGTCCAGCAGGGACTAGCAAAGAGACCCAGTACTTC
-	TRBD2	TRBJ2-1	TRBV11-2	CASSPASGSFLNEQFF	TGTGCCAGCAGCCCGGCCAGCGGGAGTTTTTTGAATGAGCAGTTCTTC
-	-	TRBJ1-2	TRBV5-1	CASSLAQNYGYTF	TGCGCCAGCAGCTTGGCACAGAACTATGGCTACACCTTC